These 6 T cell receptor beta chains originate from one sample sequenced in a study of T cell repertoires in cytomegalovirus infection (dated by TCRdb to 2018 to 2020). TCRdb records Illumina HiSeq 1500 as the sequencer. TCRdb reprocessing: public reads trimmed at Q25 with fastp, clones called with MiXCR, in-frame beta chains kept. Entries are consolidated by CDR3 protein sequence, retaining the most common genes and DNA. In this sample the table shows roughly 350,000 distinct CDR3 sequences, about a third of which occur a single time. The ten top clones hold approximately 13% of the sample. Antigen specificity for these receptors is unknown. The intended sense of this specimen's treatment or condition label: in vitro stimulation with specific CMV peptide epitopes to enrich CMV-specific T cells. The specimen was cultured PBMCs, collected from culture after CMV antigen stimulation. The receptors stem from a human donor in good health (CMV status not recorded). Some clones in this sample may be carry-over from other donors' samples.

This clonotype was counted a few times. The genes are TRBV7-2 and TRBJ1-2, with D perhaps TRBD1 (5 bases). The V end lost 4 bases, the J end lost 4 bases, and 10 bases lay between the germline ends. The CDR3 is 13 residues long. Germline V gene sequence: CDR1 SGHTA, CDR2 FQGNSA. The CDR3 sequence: CASSSGETYGYTF. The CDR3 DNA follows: TGTGCCAGCAGCTCGGGGGAGACCTATGGCTACACCTTC.

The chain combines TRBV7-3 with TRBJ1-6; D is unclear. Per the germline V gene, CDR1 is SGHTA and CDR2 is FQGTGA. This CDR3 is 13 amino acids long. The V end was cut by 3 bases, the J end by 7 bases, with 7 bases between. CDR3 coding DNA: TGTGCCAGCAGCTTTATTGGCAATTCACCCCTCCACTTT. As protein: CASSFIGNSPLHF.

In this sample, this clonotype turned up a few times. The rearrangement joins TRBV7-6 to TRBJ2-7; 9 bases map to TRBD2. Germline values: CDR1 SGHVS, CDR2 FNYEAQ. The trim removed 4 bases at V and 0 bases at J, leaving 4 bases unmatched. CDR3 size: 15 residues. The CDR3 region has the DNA TGTGCCAGCAGCTACCTAGCGGGATCCTCCTACGAGCAGTACTTC. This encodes CASSYLAGSSYEQYF.

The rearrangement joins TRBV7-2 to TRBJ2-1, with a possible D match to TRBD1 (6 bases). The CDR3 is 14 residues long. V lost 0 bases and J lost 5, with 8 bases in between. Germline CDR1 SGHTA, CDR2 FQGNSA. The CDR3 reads CASSLAGQNNEQFF. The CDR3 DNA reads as TGTGCCAGCAGCTTAGCCGGACAGAACAATGAGCAGTTCTTC.

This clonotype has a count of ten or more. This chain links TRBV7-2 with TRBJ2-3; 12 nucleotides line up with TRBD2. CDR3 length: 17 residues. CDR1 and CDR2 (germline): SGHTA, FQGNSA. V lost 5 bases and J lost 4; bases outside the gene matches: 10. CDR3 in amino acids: CASSLNPSGRAADTQYF. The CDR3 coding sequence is TGTGCCAGCAGCCTTAACCCTAGCGGGAGGGCGGCAGATACGCAGTATTTT.

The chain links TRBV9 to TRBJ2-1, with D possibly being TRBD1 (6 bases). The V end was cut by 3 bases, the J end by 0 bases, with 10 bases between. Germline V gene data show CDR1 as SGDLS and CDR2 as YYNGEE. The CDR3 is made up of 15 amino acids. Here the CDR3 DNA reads TGTGCCAGCAGCGCCCGGGACACCTCCTACAATGAGCAGTTCTTC. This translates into CASSARDTSYNEQFF.